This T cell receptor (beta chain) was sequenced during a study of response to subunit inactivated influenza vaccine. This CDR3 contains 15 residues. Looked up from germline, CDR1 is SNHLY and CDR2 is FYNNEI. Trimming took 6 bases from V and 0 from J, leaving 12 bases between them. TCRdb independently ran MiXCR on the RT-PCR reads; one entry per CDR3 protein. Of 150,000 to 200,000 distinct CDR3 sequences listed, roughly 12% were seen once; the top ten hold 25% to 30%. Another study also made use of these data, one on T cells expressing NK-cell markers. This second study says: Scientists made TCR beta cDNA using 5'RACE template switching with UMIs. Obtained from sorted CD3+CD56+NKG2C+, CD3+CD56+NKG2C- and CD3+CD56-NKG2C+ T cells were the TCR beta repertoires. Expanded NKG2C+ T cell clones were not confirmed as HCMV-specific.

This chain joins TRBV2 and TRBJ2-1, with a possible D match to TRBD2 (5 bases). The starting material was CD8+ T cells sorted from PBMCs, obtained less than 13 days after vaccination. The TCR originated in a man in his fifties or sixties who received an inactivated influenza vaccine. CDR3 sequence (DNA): TGTGCCAGCAGCGAGACGGGGAGCTCCTACAATGAGCAGTTCTTC. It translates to CASSETGSSYNEQFF. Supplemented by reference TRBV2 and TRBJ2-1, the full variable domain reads EPEVTQTPSHQVTQMGQEVILRCVPISNHLYFYWYRQILGQKVEFLVSFYNNEISEKSEIFDDQFSVERPDGSNFTLKIRSTKLEDSAMYFCASSETGSSYNEQFFGPGTRLTVL.